This T cell receptor (beta chain) was found in a study of technical replicates of blood from several donors listed by TCRdb under 2017. Points on this clone: The clone's antigen remains unknown. Nothing much larger sits one base from this clone, and base qualities are not available.

The receptor library was made with the immunoSEQ multiplex PCR assay. Not all clones reach the TCRdb copy of this immuneACCESS table, which keeps in-frame sequences only. Checked studies attribute under half of the gap to unresolved V genes and leave the rest unexplained. A total of about 97,000 clones appear in this sample, 90% to 97% of them only once. The ten largest clones take up 0.36% of the sample. As encoded in the germline V gene, CDR1 is MDHEN while CDR2 is SYDVKM. The CDR3 spans 15 residues, from the cysteine through the phenylalanine. Just CDR3 DNA is preserved here, 45 bases in frame from base 1. V sheds 2 bases and J sheds 0 bases, leaving 8 bases between their ends.

This sequence was found in a human donor in good health. The chain was built from TRBV28 and TRBJ1-3; a confident D gene designation cannot be given. Sequencing input: T cells isolated from PBMCs. CDR3 reads: CASSLTEFSGNTIYF. Here is the DNA: TGTGCCAGCAGTTTAACGGAGTTCTCTGGAAACACCATATATTTT.